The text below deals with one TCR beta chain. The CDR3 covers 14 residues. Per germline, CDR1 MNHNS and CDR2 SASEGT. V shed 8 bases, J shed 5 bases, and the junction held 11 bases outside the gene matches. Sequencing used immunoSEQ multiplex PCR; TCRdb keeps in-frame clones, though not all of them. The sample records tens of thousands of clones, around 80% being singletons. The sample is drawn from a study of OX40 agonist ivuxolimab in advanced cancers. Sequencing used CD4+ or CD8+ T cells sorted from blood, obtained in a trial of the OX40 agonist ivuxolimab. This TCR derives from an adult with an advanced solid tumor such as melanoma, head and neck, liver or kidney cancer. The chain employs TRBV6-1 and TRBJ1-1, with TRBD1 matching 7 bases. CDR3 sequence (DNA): TGTGCCAGCTGGACCAGGGGGTTTTGGACTGAAGCTTTCTTT. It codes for CASWTRGFWTEAFF.